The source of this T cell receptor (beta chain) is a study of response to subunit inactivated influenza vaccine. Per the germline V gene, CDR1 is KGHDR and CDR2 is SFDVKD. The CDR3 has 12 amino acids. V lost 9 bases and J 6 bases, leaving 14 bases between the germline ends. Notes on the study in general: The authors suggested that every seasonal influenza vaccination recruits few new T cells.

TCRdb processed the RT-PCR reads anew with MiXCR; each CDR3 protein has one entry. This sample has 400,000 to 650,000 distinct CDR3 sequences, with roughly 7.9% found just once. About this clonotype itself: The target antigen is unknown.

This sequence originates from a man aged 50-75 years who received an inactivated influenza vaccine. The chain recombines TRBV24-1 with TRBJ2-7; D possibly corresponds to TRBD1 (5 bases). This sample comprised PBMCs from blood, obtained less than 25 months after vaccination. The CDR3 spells CATSQGSLEQYF. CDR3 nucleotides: TGTGCCACCTCTCAGGGTTCCCTCGAGCAGTACTTC.